Listed below are T cell receptor beta chains from one sample, sequenced in a study of blood T cell repertoires in COVID-19. Here immunoSEQ multiplex PCR was the method, and the copy in TCRdb shows in-frame clones only, minus some. The table includes tens of thousands of clones, more than 80% detected once. Source material: peripheral blood. The receptors stem from a human donor in a cohort sampled during active COVID-19. CDR3s include the opening cysteine and the closing phenylalanine or tryptophan. The D gene is left open where the match is weak. Clone size appears in some rows only: once, few, many, or a class for an expanded clone.

d_gene,len,v_gene,abundance,j_gene,CDR3aa,CDR3nt
.,12,TRBV12-3/TRBV12-4,.,TRBJ1-3,CASSLMGSTIYF,TGTGCCAGCAGTTTGATGGGGAGCACCATATATTTT
TRBD1,14,TRBV6-5,.,TRBJ1-2,CTSSYSTGGYGYTF,TGTACCAGCAGTTACTCGACAGGGGGTTATGGCTACACCTTC
.,14,TRBV27,.,TRBJ1-5,CASGAVWDNQPQHF,TGTGCCAGCGGGGCAGTTTGGGATAATCAGCCCCAGCATTTT
.,14,TRBV7-2,.,TRBJ1-3,CASTQGLEGNTIYF,TGTGCCAGCACCCAGGGGCTGGAAGGAAACACCATATATTTT
.,14,TRBV11-2,.,TRBJ1-3,CASSLPRFPRAIYF,TGTGCCAGCAGCCTCCCACGGTTCCCCAGGGCCATATATTTT
.,13,TRBV11-2,.,TRBJ1-1,CASSLGQGTEAFF,TGTGCCAGCAGCTTAGGTCAGGGCACTGAAGCTTTCTTT
TRBD1,16,TRBV7-6,.,TRBJ2-1,CASSLEFTGGWGEQFF,TGTGCCAGCAGCTTAGAGTTTACAGGGGGTTGGGGTGAGCAGTTCTTC
TRBD2,17,TRBV6-1,.,TRBJ2-3,CASSEGALAGSTDTQYF,TGTGCCAGCAGTGAAGGCGCCCTAGCGGGGAGCACAGATACGCAGTATTTT
TRBD2,17,TRBV27,.,TRBJ2-2,CASSFYGSGGNTGELFF,TGTGCCAGCAGTTTTTATGGTTCGGGGGGGAACACCGGGGAGCTGTTTTTT
TRBD1,15,TRBV7-8,.,TRBJ1-2,CASSLGTGVGYGYTF,TGTGCCAGCAGCTTAGGGACAGGGGTCGGCTATGGCTACACCTTC
TRBD1,17,TRBV18,.,TRBJ1-1,CASSPRAARQGFTEAFF,TGTGCCAGCTCACCACGCGCCGCGCGACAGGGATTTACTGAAGCTTTCTTT
.,14,TRBV6-6,few,TRBJ2-2,CASIRGGDTGELFF,TGTGCCAGCATTAGGGGGGGCGACACCGGGGAGCTGTTTTTT
TRBD2,15,TRBV30,once,TRBJ2-1,CAWRLTGLAYNEQFF,TGTGCCTGGAGATTGACGGGACTAGCGTACAATGAGCAGTTCTTC
.,16,TRBV4-3,.,TRBJ1-2,CASSQNTLRGFYGYTF,TGCGCCAGCAGCCAAAACACTCTGAGGGGGTTTTATGGCTACACCTTC
.,14,TRBV11-2,.,TRBJ1-2,CASSLAFQNYGYTF,TGTGCCAGCAGCTTAGCGTTCCAGAACTATGGCTACACCTTC
.,13,TRBV30,.,TRBJ2-7,CAWSRGAAYEQYF,TGTGCCTGGAGCAGGGGTGCTGCCTACGAGCAGTACTTC
.,13,TRBV28,.,TRBJ1-2,CASSYSSNYGYTF,TGTGCCAGCAGTTACAGTTCTAACTATGGCTACACCTTC
.,15,TRBV7-9,.,TRBJ2-7,CASTQYGQKAYEQYF,TGTGCCAGCACCCAGTACGGACAAAAAGCCTACGAGCAGTACTTC
TRBD1,17,TRBV12-5,.,TRBJ1-2,CASGLGGTGIEHYGYTF,TGTGCTAGTGGTTTGGGGGGGACAGGGATCGAGCACTATGGCTACACCTTC
TRBD1,17,TRBV15,.,TRBJ1-4,CATSRGDRGRLSEKLFF,TGTGCCACCAGCAGGGGCGACAGGGGAAGGCTTAGTGAAAAACTGTTTTTT
.,13,TRBV7-9,.,TRBJ1-1,CASSSRENTEAFF,TGTGCCAGCAGCTCCCGGGAGAACACTGAAGCTTTCTTT
TRBD1,15,TRBV27,.,TRBJ2-2,CASRRTQGFGGELFF,TGTGCCAGCAGAAGGACACAGGGGTTTGGCGGGGAGCTGTTTTTT
TRBD2,14,TRBV4-3,few,TRBJ2-7,CASSLNGGGGEQYF,TGCGCCAGCAGCCTAAATGGTGGGGGGGGCGAGCAGTACTTC
TRBD1,16,TRBV4-1,.,TRBJ2-2,CASSQEPRGLTGELFF,TGCGCCAGCAGCCAAGAACCCAGGGGGCTCACCGGGGAGCTGTTTTTT
TRBD2,16,TRBV5-1,.,TRBJ2-5,CASSQGTSGMTETQYF,TGCGCCAGCAGCCAAGGGACTAGCGGGATGACGGAGACCCAGTACTTC
.,14,TRBV19,.,TRBJ2-3,CASSVGGGTDTQYF,TGTGCCAGTAGCGTCGGGGGTGGAACAGATACGCAGTATTTT
.,14,TRBV10-3,.,TRBJ1-2,CAISVNRDNYGYTF,TGTGCCATCAGTGTAAACAGGGATAACTATGGCTACACCTTC
TRBD2,19,TRBV7-6,once,TRBJ2-7,CASSLRTSGGFTSSYEQYF,TGTGCCAGCAGCCTGAGGACTAGCGGGGGGTTTACAAGCTCCTACGAGCAGTACTTC
.,17,TRBV3-1/TRBV3-2,.,TRBJ1-6,CASSQGARQSYNSPLHF,TGTGCCAGCAGCCAAGGGGCTCGACAGTCATATAATTCACCCCTCCACTTT
.,13,TRBV12-3/TRBV12-4,.,TRBJ1-1,CASSPGTNTEAFF,TGTGCCAGCAGTCCCGGGACTAACACTGAAGCTTTCTTT
TRBD2,14,TRBV24-1,.,TRBJ2-1,CATSIAGGQNEQFF,TGTGCCACCAGTATAGCGGGGGGGCAAAACGAGCAGTTCTTC
TRBD2,17,TRBV7-2,.,TRBJ2-1,CASSLPKTSGGRNEQFF,TGTGCCAGCAGCCTACCCAAGACTAGCGGGGGCCGAAATGAGCAGTTCTTC
.,13,TRBV2,.,TRBJ1-4,CASSERGYEKLFF,TGTGCCAGCAGTGAGCGGGGTTACGAAAAACTGTTTTTT
.,18,TRBV11-2,.,TRBJ2-3,CASSRNGASAPSTDTQYF,TGTGCCAGCAGCCGGAACGGAGCTAGCGCCCCTAGCACAGATACGCAGTATTTT
TRBD2,16,TRBV10-2,.,TRBJ2-1,CASSGVGGAHGNEQFF,TGCGCCAGCAGTGGGGTCGGGGGGGCCCACGGCAATGAGCAGTTCTTC
TRBD2,16,TRBV5-1,.,TRBJ2-1,CASSSLSGGYPNEQFF,TGCGCCAGCAGCTCTCTTAGCGGGGGTTACCCCAATGAGCAGTTCTTC
.,15,TRBV7-9,.,TRBJ1-1,CASSLGQVARTEAFF,TGTGCCAGCAGCTTAGGACAGGTAGCCCGCACCGAAGCTTTCTTT
TRBD1,14,TRBV19,.,TRBJ2-1,CASSRGQTHNEQFF,TGTGCCAGTAGTAGGGGACAGACCCACAATGAGCAGTTCTTC
.,17,TRBV18,.,TRBJ2-3,CASSPPSLGSLTDTQYF,TGTGCCAGCTCACCACCTTCTCTAGGCAGCCTCACAGATACGCAGTATTTT
TRBD1,15,TRBV25-1,.,TRBJ2-7,CASAPSGTGAHEQYF,TGTGCCAGCGCACCCTCCGGGACAGGGGCCCACGAGCAGTACTTC